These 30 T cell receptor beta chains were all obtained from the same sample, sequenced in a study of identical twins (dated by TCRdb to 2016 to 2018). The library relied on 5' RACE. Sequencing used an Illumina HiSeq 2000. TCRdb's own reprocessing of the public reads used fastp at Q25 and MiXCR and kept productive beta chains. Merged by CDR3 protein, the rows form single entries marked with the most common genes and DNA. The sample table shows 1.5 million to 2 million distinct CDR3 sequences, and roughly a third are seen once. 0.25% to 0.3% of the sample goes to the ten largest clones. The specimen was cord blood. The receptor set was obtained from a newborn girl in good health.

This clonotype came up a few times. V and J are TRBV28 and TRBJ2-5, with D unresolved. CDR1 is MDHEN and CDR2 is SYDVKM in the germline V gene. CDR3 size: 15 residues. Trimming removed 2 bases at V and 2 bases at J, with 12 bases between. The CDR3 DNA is TGTGCCAGCAGTTTAAAATTGGGTCAGCAAGAGACCCAGTACTTC. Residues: CASSLKLGQQETQYF.

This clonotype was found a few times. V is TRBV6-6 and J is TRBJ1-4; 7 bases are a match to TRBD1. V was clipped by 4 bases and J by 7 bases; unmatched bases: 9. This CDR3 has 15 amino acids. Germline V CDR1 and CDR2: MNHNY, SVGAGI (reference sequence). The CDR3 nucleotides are TGTGCCAGCAGTTTCCACAGGGGAGGAAGTGAAAAACTGTTTTTT. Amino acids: CASSFHRGGSEKLFF.

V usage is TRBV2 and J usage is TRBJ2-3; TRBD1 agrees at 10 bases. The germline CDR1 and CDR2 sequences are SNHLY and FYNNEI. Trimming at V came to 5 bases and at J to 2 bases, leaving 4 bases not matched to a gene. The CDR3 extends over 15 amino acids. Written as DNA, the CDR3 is TGTGCCAGCAGTCGGGACAGGGGACTCACAGATACGCAGTATTTT. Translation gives CASSRDRGLTDTQYF.

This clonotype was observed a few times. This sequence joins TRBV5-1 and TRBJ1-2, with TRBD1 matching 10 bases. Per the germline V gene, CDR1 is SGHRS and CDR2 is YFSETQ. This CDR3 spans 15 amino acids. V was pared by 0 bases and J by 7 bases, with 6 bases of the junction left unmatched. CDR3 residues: CASSLAGTGDVGYTF. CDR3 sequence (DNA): TGCGCCAGCAGCTTGGCCGGGACAGGGGACGTTGGCTACACCTTC.

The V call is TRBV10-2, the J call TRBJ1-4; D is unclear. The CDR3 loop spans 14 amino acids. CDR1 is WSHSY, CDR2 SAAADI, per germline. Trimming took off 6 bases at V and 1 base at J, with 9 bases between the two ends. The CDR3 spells CASRKELTNEKLFF. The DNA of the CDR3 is TGCGCCAGCAGGAAGGAGTTAACTAATGAAAAACTGTTTTTT.

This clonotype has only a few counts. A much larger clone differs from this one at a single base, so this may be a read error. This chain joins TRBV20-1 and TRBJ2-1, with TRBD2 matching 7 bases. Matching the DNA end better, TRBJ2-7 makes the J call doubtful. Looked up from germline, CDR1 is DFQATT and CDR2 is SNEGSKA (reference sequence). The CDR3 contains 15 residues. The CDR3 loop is CSARGLADSYNEQYF. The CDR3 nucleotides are TGCAGTGCTAGAGGCCTAGCGGATTCCTACAATGAGCAGTACTTC.

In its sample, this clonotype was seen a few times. CDR3 coding DNA: TGTGCCAGCAGCTTAGTTCCAGCGGGAGGAACCTACTACAATGAGCAGTTCTTC. It encodes CASSLVPAGGTYYNEQFF. The genes are TRBV11-2 and TRBJ2-1; 9 nucleotides align to TRBD2. The CDR3 runs to 18 residues. V gave up 1 base and J gave up 3 bases; unmatched junction bases: 10. Germline CDR1 SGHAT, CDR2 FQNNGV.

In DNA, the CDR3 is TGCGCCAGCAGCTTATACTCCACGAAGCAGTACTTC. Its protein product is CASSLYSTKQYF. V and J are TRBV5-1 and TRBJ2-7; D gene uncertain. Germline V lookup: CDR1 SGHRS, CDR2 YFSETQ. V was clipped by 2 bases and J by 8 bases, with 11 bases between them. The CDR3 length is 12 residues.

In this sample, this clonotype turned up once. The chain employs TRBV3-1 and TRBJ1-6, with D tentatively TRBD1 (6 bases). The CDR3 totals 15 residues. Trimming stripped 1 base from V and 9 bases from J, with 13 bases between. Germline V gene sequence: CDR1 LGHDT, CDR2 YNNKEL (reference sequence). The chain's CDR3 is CASSQGTVLSSPLHF. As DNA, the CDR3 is TGTGCCAGCAGCCAAGGGACAGTTCTTAGTTCACCCCTCCACTTT.

CDR3 in DNA: TGCAGTGCTAGAGATCTAGGGAGGGCCTACAATGAGCAGTTCTTC. It specifies CSARDLGRAYNEQFF. This chain uses TRBV20-1 with TRBJ2-1, with 7 bases that match TRBD2. The CDR3 loop spans 15 amino acids. CDR1 is DFQATT and CDR2 is SNEGSKA in the germline V gene (reference sequence). V lost 0 bases, J lost 2 bases, and 4 bases stayed unmatched.

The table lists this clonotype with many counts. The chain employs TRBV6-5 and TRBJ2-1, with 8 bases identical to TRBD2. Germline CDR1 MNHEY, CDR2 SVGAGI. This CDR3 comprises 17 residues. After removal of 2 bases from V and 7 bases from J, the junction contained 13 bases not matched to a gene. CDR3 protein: CASSYPPGLGVWNEQFF. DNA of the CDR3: TGTGCCAGCAGTTACCCTCCGGGACTAGGGGTGTGGAATGAGCAGTTCTTC.

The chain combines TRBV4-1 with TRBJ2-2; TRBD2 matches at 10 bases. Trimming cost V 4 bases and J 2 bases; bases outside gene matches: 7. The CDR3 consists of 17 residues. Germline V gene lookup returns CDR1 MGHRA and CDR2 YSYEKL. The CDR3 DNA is TGCGCCAGCAGCCGGATAAGCGGGGGGGGTAACACCGGGGAGCTGTTTTTT. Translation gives CASSRISGGGNTGELFF.

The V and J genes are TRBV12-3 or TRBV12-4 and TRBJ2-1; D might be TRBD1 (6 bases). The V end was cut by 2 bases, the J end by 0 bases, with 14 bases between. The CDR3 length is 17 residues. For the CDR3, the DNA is TGTGCCAGCAGTTTATTTACAGGGTCTAGCTCCTACAATGAGCAGTTCTTC. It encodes CASSLFTGSSSYNEQFF.

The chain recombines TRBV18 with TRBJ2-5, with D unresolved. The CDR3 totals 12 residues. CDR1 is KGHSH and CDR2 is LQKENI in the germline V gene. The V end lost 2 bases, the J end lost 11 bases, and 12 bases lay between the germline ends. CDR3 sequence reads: CASSPSQNEQYF. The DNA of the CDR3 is TGTGCCAGCTCACCAAGTCAGAATGAGCAGTACTTC.

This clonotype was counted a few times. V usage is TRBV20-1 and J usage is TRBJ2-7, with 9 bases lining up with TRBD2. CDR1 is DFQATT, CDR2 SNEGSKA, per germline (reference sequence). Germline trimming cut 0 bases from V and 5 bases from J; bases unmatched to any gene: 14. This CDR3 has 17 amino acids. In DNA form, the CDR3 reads TGCAGTGCTAGAGATAGTGGTAGCGGGAGACGTTGGAACGAGCAGTACTTC. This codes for CSARDSGSGRRWNEQYF.

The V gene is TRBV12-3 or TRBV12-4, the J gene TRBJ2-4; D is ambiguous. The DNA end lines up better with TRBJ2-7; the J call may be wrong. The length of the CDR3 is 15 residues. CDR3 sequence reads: CASSLRKGPTYEQYF. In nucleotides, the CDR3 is TGTGCCAGCAGTTTACGCAAAGGGCCGACCTACGAGCAGTACTTC.

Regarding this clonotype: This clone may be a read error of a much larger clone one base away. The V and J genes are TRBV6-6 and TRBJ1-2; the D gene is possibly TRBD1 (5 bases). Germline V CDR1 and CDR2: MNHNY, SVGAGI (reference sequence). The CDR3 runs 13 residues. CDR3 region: CAGSYVRAEGYTF. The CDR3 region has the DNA TGTGCCGGCAGTTACGTCAGGGCGGAGGGCTACACCTTC.

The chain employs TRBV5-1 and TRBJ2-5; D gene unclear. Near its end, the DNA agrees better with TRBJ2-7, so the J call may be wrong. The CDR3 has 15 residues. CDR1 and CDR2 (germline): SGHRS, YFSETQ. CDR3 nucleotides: TGCGCCAGCAGCTTGGCCGACTCCGCCCGCTACGAGCAGTACTTC. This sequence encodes CASSLADSARYEQYF.

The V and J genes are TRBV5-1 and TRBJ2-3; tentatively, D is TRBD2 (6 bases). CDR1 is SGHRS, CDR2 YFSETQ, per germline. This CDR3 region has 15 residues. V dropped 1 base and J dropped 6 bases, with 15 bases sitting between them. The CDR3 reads CASSLLDRELDTQYF. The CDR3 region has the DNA TGCGCCAGCAGCTTGTTGGACCGGGAGTTGGATACGCAGTATTTT.

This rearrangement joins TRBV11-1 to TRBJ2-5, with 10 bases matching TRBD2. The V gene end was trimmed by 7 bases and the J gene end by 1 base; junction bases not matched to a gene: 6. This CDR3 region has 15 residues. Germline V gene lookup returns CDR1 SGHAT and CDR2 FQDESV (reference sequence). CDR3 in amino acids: CASTETSGLQETQYF. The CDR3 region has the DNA TGTGCCAGCACCGAGACTAGCGGGCTCCAAGAGACCCAGTACTTC.

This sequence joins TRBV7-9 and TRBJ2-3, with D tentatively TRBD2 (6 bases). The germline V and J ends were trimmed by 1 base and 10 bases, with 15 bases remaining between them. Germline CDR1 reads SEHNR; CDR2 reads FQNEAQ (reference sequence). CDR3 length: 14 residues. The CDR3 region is CASSLVLGGGAQYF. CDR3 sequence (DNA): TGTGCCAGCAGCTTAGTTCTCGGGGGAGGAGCGCAGTATTTT.

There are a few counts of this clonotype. The CDR3 DNA is TGTGCCAGCAGCCGTTGGGGGATCTACTACGAGCAGTACTTC. Encoded protein: CASSRWGIYYEQYF. The J gene is TRBJ2-7, the V gene TRBV21-1. TRBV21-1 is recorded as a pseudogene. There are 14 residues in the CDR3.

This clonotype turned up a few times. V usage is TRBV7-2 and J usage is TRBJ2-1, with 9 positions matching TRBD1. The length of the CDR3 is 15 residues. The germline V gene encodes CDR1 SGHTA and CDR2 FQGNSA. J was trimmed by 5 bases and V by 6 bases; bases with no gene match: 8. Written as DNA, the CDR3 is TGTGCCAGCAGTCTAACAGGGGGCAATAACAATGAGCAGTTCTTC. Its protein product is CASSLTGGNNNEQFF.

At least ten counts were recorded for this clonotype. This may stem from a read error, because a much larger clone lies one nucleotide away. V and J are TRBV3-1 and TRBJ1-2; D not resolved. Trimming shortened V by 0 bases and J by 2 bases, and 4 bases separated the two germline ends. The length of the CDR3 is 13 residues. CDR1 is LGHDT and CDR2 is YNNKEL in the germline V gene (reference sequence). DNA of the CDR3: TGTGCCAGCAGCCAAGACTGGAACTATGGCTACACCTTC. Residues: CASSQDWNYGYTF.

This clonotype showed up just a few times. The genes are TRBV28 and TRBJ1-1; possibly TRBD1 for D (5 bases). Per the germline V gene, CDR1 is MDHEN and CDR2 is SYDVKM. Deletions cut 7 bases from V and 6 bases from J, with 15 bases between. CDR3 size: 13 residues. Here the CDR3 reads CASTRDLRAEAFF. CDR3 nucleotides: TGTGCCAGCACTCGGGACCTACGGGCTGAAGCTTTCTTT.

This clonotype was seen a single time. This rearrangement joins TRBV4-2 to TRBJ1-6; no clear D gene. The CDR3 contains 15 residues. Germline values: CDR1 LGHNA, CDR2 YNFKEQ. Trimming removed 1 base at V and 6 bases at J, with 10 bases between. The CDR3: CASSQGSGLNSPLHF. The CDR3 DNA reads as TGTGCCAGCAGCCAAGGTTCAGGACTTAATTCACCCCTCCACTTT.

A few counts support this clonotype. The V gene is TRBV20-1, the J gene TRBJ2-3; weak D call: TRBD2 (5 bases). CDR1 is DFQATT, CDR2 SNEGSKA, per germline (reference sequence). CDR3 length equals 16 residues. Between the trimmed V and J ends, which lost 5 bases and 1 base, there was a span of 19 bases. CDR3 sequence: CSALPPSGHGTDTQYF. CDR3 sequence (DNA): TGCAGTGCTTTACCCCCGAGCGGTCATGGCACAGATACGCAGTATTTT.

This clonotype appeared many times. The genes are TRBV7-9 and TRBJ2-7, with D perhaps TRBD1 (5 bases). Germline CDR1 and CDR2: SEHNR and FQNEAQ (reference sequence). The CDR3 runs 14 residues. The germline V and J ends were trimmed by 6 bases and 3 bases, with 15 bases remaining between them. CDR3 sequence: CASSFTDTFYEQYF. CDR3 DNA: TGTGCCAGCAGTTTTACGGACACGTTCTACGAGCAGTACTTC. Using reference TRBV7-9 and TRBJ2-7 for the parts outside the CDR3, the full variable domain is DTGVSQNPRHKITKRGQNVTFRCDPISEHNRLYWYRQTLGQGPEFLTYFQNEAQLEKSRLLSDRFSAERPKGSFSTLEIQRTEQGDSAMYLCASSFTDTFYEQYFGPGTRLTVT.

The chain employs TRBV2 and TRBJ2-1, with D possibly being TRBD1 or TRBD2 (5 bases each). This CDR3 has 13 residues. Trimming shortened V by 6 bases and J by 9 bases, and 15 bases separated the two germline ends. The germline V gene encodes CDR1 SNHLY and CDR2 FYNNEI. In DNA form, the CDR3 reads TGTGCCAGCAGCCCCCCTTTGAGGGGTGAGCAGTTCTTC. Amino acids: CASSPPLRGEQFF.

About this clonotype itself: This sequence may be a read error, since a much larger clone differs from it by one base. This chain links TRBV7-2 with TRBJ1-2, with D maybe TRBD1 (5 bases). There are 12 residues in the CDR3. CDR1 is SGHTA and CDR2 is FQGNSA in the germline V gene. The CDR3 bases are TGTGCCAACAGCTTAGGCAGGGTTGGCTACACCTTC. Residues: CANSLGRVGYTF.